This T cell receptor (beta chain) was identified in a study of blood T cells in healthy people across ages. Overall study findings and caveats: Per million T cells, the diversity of TCR beta decreased roughly linearly as age advanced.

Sample-barcoded 5' priming and a J-beta primer mix drove a second PCR of about 6 to 11 cycles. TCRdb redid the calling of the 5' RACE reads with MiXCR, one entry per CDR3 protein. The sample has more than 500,000 distinct CDR3 sequences; around a quarter are singletons. On this clonotype: As yet, its antigen is unknown.

Germline lookup yields CDR1 MNHEY and CDR2 SMNVEV (reference sequence). V was pared by 4 bases and J by 4 bases, with 7 bases of the junction left unmatched. This CDR3 contains 17 residues. This sample also appeared in a second study, on T cells of mothers and their children. In that study: A primer called M1S, used in the second PCR, added sample barcodes and 2-4 random nucleotides. Similar effects of thymic selection on TCR recombination output were recorded in related and unrelated pairs.

This receptor was obtained from a boy younger than 10 in good health. The gene calls are TRBV27 and TRBJ2-2, with TRBD1 matching 12 bases. Sequencing was performed on blood. The DNA of the CDR3 is TGTGCCAGCAGTTCTTCCGGGACAGGGGGCTTCACCGGGGAGCTGTTTTTT. This translates into CASSSSGTGGFTGELFF.